Here is one TCR beta chain with its context. The germline V gene has CDR1 SQVTM and CDR2 ANQGSEA. With 6 bases removed from V and 1 base from J, the gap between germline ends came to 8 bases. The CDR3 loop spans 12 amino acids. The data belong to a study of blood T cell repertoires in COVID-19. The protocol was immunoSEQ multiplex PCR, while the TCRdb copy is restricted to in-frame clones and leaves out a portion. The data hold roughly 60,000 clones, with over 75% observed a single time. V and J are TRBV29-1 and TRBJ2-3; D perhaps matches TRBD1 (6 bases). The receptor's source is a woman older than 75 with active COVID-19. Sequencing was performed on peripheral blood. CDR3 residues: CSVRQGTDTQYF. In DNA form, the CDR3 reads TGCAGCGTCCGACAGGGCACAGATACGCAGTATTTT.